The present TCR beta chain was sequenced within a study of cytomegalovirus exposure and HLA in healthy donors. The study ran its PCR with 60 Vbeta and 13 Jbeta primers. Only in-frame clones appear in the TCRdb table, and some are missing; sequencing was by immunoSEQ multiplex PCR. The data contain 95,000 to 100,000 clones, approximately 77% of them singletons. V was pared by 4 bases and J by 1 base, with 5 bases between. The V gene's germline CDR1 is SGDLS and CDR2 YYNGEE. The CDR3 has 13 residues. The count of this clone is one. Its specificity is unknown. General study points: Most TCR sequences were rare, but some public TCRs occurred in many donors.

This clonotype was obtained from a female donor in good health and CMV-seronegative. The chain combines TRBV9 with TRBJ2-2; D unresolved. The sequenced sample was PBMCs. The CDR3: CASSPQNTGELFF. CDR3 coding DNA: TGTGCCAGCAGCCCACAGAACACCGGGGAGCTGTTTTTT.